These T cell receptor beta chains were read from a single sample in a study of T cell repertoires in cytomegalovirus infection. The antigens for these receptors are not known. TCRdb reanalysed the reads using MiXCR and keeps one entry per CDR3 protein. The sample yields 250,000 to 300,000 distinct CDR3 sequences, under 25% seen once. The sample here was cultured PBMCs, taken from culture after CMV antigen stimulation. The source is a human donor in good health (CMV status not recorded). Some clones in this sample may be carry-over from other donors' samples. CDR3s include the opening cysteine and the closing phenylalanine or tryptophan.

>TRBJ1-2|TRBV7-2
CASSLGDRGQYGYTF
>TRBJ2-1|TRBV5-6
CASSGLAGDGNEQFF
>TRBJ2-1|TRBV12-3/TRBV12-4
CASSPNLVLDEQFF
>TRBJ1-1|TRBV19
CASRDRTNTEAFF
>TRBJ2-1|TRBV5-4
CASSRSGSEQFF
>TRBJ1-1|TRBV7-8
CASSLAGGAGVTEAFF
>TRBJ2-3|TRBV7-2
CASSPTPLLSTDTQYF
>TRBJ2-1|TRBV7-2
CASSVGTANEQFF
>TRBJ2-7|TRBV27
CASRNSGTSSYEQYF
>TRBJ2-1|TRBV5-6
CASSPQAGVHYNEQFF
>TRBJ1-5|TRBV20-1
CSARRDSNSNQPQHF